These 4 T cell receptor beta chains share one sample of origin, sequenced in a study of early stage breast cancer tumors. The data were produced by immunoSEQ multiplex PCR, yet TCRdb's version contains in-frame clones alone and is incomplete. This table holds tens of thousands of clones, over 60% found once. The sequenced sample consisted of blood. These receptors were obtained from a person between 30 and 45 years old with breast cancer.

This chain connects TRBV6-5 to TRBJ1-5, with 7 bases matching TRBD1. The CDR3 has 15 residues. V dropped 5 bases and J dropped 4; count of bases not matched to a gene: 8. CDR1 and CDR2 (germline): MNHEY, SVGAGI. The DNA of the CDR3 is TGTGCCAGCAGTCCGGGACAGATTTCTAATCAGCCCCAGCATTTT. It codes for CASSPGQISNQPQHF.

The sample holds a few counts of this clone. J is TRBJ1-3 and V is TRBV5-6; D remains ambiguous. This CDR3 is built from 12 residues. V shed 2 bases and J shed 5 bases, with 5 bases lying between them. The germline gives CDR1 SGHDT, CDR2 YYEEEE. CDR3 sequence: CASSFLRNTIYF. The CDR3 DNA is TGTGCCAGCAGCTTCCTTCGAAACACCATATATTTT. Using reference TRBV5-6 and TRBJ1-3 for the parts outside the CDR3, the full variable domain is DAGVTQSPTHLIKTRGQQVTLRCSPKSGHDTVSWYQQALGQGPQFIFQYYEEEERQRGNFPDRFSGHQFPNYSSELNVNALLLGDSALYLCASSFLRNTIYFGEGSWLTVV.

The chain recombines TRBV19 with TRBJ2-5, with 7 positions matching TRBD2. Germline CDR1 LNHDA, CDR2 SQIVND (reference sequence). Germline trimming cut 10 bases from V and 5 bases from J; bases unmatched to any gene: 10. The CDR3 contains 13 residues. The CDR3 nucleotides read TGTGCCACACACGGGGGGTCAGGGGAGACCCAGTACTTC. This codes for CATHGGSGETQYF.

This clone occurred once. V usage is TRBV15 and J usage is TRBJ2-7; 12 positions agree with TRBD2. The germline gives CDR1 LNHNV, CDR2 YYDKDF (reference sequence). V shed 0 bases, J shed 4 bases, and the junction held 4 bases outside the gene matches. The CDR3 runs 16 residues. The CDR3 DNA is TGTGCCACCAGCAGAGATCGGGGGACTAGCGGGTACGAGCAGTACTTC. Its protein product is CATSRDRGTSGYEQYF.